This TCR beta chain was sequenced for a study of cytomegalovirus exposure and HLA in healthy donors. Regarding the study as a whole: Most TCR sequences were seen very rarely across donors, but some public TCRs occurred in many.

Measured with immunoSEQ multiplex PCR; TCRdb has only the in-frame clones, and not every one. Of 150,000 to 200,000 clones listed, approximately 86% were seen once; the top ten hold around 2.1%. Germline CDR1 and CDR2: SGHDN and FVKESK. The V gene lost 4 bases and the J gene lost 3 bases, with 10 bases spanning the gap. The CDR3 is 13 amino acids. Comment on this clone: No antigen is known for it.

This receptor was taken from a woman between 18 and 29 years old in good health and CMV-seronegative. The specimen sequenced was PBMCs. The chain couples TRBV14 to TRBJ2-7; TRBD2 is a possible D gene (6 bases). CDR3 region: CASSPTSFYEQYF. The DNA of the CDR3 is TGTGCCAGCAGCCCAACTAGCTTCTACGAGCAGTACTTC. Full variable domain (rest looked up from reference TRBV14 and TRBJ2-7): EAGVTQFPSHSVIEKGQTVTLRCDPISGHDNLYWYRRVMGKEIKFLLHFVKESKQDESGMPNNRFLAERTGGTYSTLKVQPAELEDSGVYFCASSPTSFYEQYFGPGTRLTVT.